This TCR beta chain is drawn from a study of T cells in localized non-small cell lung cancer (dated by TCRdb to about 2020). Regarding the study in general: The study examined T cell repertoires in 200 to 300 patients with early-stage NSCLC and compared tumors with uninvolved tumor-adjacent lungs. Of the NSCLC patients, over 120 were male and approximately 100 were female, and the mean age was approximately 66 years. The cohort was made up of 200 to 250 treatment-naive NSCLC patients whose localized lung tumors had been resected.

At diagnosis, peripheral blood, uninvolved tumor-adjacent lung and tumor were collected and stored as a combination of fresh-frozen and FFPE material. Blood samples were analyzed as peripheral blood mononuclear cells for TCR repertoire profiling. TCR beta CDR3 regions were sequenced from DNA using the immunoSEQ Assay. Turning to the authors' computational methods: T cell density was computed as TCR beta template counts normalized to usable DNA estimated by amplifying housekeeping genes. Using the preseqR package, richness was estimated by extrapolating to 120,000 templates for tissue samples and 400,000 templates for PBMC samples. Clonality was defined by subtracting Pielou's evenness from one. Differential abundance testing on productive amino-acid clonotypes, with a minimum total count of 5 and an alpha of 0.1, was used to identify tissue-enriched TCRs. The Jaccard Index and the Morisita Overlap Index were used to quantify repertoire overlap between compartments. GLIPH grouped TCR beta CDR3s together with public tetramer-defined viral CDR3s, and a viral motif had to include at least three viral sequences and show V-gene enrichment. TCRdb retrieved this table from immuneACCESS and kept in-frame rearrangements only. Not all clones are present; in checked studies, unresolved V genes account for under half, and no reason is known for the remainder. For V, J and clone size, that table is used; D and trimming come from the DNA. The sample contains 60,000 to 85,000 clones, roughly nine tenths of them found a single time. Around a fifth of the sample comes from the top ten.

In the case of this clone: Its binding antigen is unknown. Base qualities were left out, and no much larger clone turns up one base away.

Findings and caveats that apply to the study as a whole: The highest T cell clonality was observed in uninvolved tumor-adjacent lung, where clonality exceeded that of tumor, suggesting that antigenic responses were more focused in uninvolved tumor-adjacent lung. Because of the exploratory design, TCR variables were selected using unadjusted p-values without false-discovery rate correction. Of the top 100 tumor clones, a median of roughly 56 were detected in paired uninvolved adjacent lung; roughly 26 were also among that lung's top 100. Multi-region tumor sequencing was not performed, so intratumor heterogeneity could not be excluded. Higher blood T cell density associated with longer overall survival, while higher adjacent-lung clonality associated with shorter survival.

Trimming costs V 4 bases and J 12 bases, and their ends lie 21 bases apart. The CDR3 spans 14 residues, from the cysteine through the phenylalanine. Kept here is only the CDR3 DNA, which spans 42 bases and is read in frame from base 1. In the germline V gene, CDR1 corresponds to SNHLY and CDR2 to FYNNEI. The sequence is built from TRBV2 and TRBJ1-1, with the D gene too uncertain to name. The clonotype originates from a male donor at least 60 years old with stage III squamous cell lung carcinoma. The sequences come from peripheral blood, collected before any cancer treatment. The DNA sequence is as follows: TGTGCCAGCAGTGTGAGTGGCCAGTCGGTAACACCTTTCTTT. This codes for CASSVSGQSVTPFF. The full variable domain, completed from the reference TRBV2 and TRBJ1-1 proteins outside the CDR3, reads EPEVTQTPSHQVTQMGQEVILRCVPISNHLYFYWYRQILGQKVEFLVSFYNNEISEKSEIFDDQFSVERPDGSNFTLKIRSTKLEDSAMYFCASSVSGQSVTPFFGQGTRLTVV.